This passage covers 15 T cell receptor beta chains from one sample sequenced in a study of control samples from healthy donors and cancer patients. Method: immunoSEQ multiplex PCR; TCRdb's copy keeps in-frame clones and lacks some. This table has 200,000 to 250,000 clones, around 94% appearing once. Input material: blood. All receptors come from a man aged 45-65 years in good health.

The table lists this clone with a count of one. The chain recombines TRBV5-1 with TRBJ1-5; weak D call: TRBD1 (6 bases). Germline CDR1 is SGHRS and CDR2 is YFSETQ. The CDR3 consists of 15 residues. Deletions cut 5 bases from V and 7 bases from J, with 19 bases between. CDR3 in DNA: TGCGCCAGCAGAACCGGCGGGGGGCTCGGGCAGCCCCAGCATTTT. Translated, it gives CASRTGGGLGQPQHF.

As regards this clone: Other DNA sequences in this sample translate to the same CDR3. V and J are TRBV12-3 or TRBV12-4 and TRBJ2-5, with 8 bases that match TRBD2. The length of the CDR3 is 13 residues. The ends lost 3 bases at V and 5 bases at J; junction bases unmatched: 2. The CDR3 DNA is TGTGCCAGCAGTTTGACGGGGGGGGAGACCCAGTACTTC. Protein product: CASSLTGGETQYF.

The chain joins TRBV19 to TRBJ1-5; D unclear. The V end was cut by 9 bases, the J end by 2 bases, with 20 bases between. There are 16 residues in the CDR3. Germline V lookup: CDR1 LNHDA, CDR2 SQIVND (reference sequence). The CDR3 here is CASVPTIAQRNQPQHF. For the CDR3, the DNA is TGTGCCAGCGTTCCCACCATAGCACAGCGCAATCAGCCCCAGCATTTT.

V usage is TRBV18 and J usage is TRBJ2-2; D gene unclear. The V end lost 2 bases, the J end lost 3 bases, and 1 base lay between the germline ends. The germline CDR1 and CDR2 sequences are KGHSH and LQKENI. The CDR3 extends over 12 amino acids. The CDR3 nucleotides are TGTGCCAGCTCACCAGACACCGGGGAGCTGTTTTTT. The encoded protein is CASSPDTGELFF.

The chain links TRBV30 to TRBJ1-6, with D possibly TRBD1 on 5 matching bases. Deletions cut 8 bases from V and 3 bases from J, with 11 bases between. Germline assignment: CDR1 GTSNPN and CDR2 SVGIG (reference sequence). There are 13 residues in the CDR3. The CDR3 spells CALTASYNSPLHF. CDR3 coding DNA: TGTGCCCTGACAGCAAGCTATAATTCACCCCTCCACTTT.

This clone appeared once. The chain couples TRBV6-5 to TRBJ1-5, with a tentative D call TRBD1 (6 bases). The CDR3 is 15 amino acids. CDR1 and CDR2 (germline): MNHEY, SVGAGI. V was shortened by 6 bases and J by 0 bases, with 12 bases between the two germline ends. CDR3 sequence: CASRPTGNSNQPQHF. The CDR3 region has the DNA TGTGCCAGCAGGCCGACAGGCAATAGCAATCAGCCCCAGCATTTT.

In its sample, this clone was seen a few times. The chain employs TRBV5-1 and TRBJ2-5, with D unclear. The CDR3 sequence is 13 residues long. Per germline, CDR1 SGHRS and CDR2 YFSETQ. With 6 bases removed from V and 4 bases from J, the gap between germline ends came to 13 bases. The CDR3 bases are TGCGCCAGCAAGGTGGAACCCCTAGAGACCCAGTACTTC. Amino acids: CASKVEPLETQYF.

The chain is built from TRBV3-1 (or the pseudogene TRBV3-2) and TRBJ1-3; D possibly corresponds to TRBD1 (6 bases). The V end was cut by 6 bases, the J end by 7 bases, with 19 bases between. Germline lookup yields CDR1 LGHDT and CDR2 YNNKEL (reference sequence). The CDR3 loop spans 15 amino acids. CDR3 residues: CASRSQQGSANTIYF. CDR3 DNA: TGTGCCAGCAGGTCCCAACAGGGAAGCGCGAACACCATATATTTT.

The chain has TRBV5-1 and TRBJ1-4, with a possible D match to TRBD1 (5 bases). This CDR3 comprises 15 residues. Per the germline V gene, CDR1 is SGHRS and CDR2 is YFSETQ. V dropped 0 bases and J dropped 8 bases, with 14 bases sitting between them. The CDR3 loop is CASSLGTAEGEKLFF. The CDR3 nucleotides are TGCGCCAGCAGCTTGGGAACGGCCGAGGGGGAAAAACTGTTTTTT.

The chain links TRBV18 to TRBJ1-5; D gene ambiguous. The ends were cut back, 6 bases at V and 2 bases at J, with 11 bases in the middle. The germline CDR1 and CDR2 sequences are KGHSH and LQKENI. The CDR3 is 14 residues long. The DNA of the CDR3 is TGTGCCAGCTCCCGAGAGGTCGGCAATCAGCCCCAGCATTTT. Protein sequence: CASSREVGNQPQHF.

The rearrangement uses TRBV2 and TRBJ2-6, with a possible D match to TRBD1 (5 bases). This CDR3 spans 15 amino acids. V dropped 5 bases and J dropped 0 bases, with 8 bases sitting between them. The germline CDR1 and CDR2 sequences are SNHLY and FYNNEI. CDR3 in DNA: TGTGCCAGCAGTAGGGGCGTCTCTGGGGCCAACGTCCTGACTTTC. This sequence encodes CASSRGVSGANVLTF.

The J gene is TRBJ2-7, the V gene TRBV5-4, with D maybe TRBD1 (5 bases). The V gene's germline CDR1 is SGHNT and CDR2 YYREEE (reference sequence). The CDR3 length is 14 residues. Deletions cut 4 bases from V and 0 bases from J, with 11 bases between. The CDR3 loop reads CASSLDSSSYEQYV. CDR3 in DNA: TGTGCCAGCAGCCTCGACAGCAGCTCCTACGAGCAGTACGTC.

The V and J genes are TRBV5-1 and TRBJ2-1; D is undetermined. V lost 0 bases and J lost 5, with 3 bases in between. Per germline, CDR1 SGHRS and CDR2 YFSETQ. The CDR3 consists of 12 residues. The CDR3 coding sequence is TGCGCCAGCAGCTTGGTCCACAATGAGCAGTTCTTC. Its translation: CASSLVHNEQFF.

The V gene is TRBV28, the J gene TRBJ2-5, with 9 bases matching TRBD2. Germline trimming cut 6 bases from V and 6 bases from J; bases unmatched to any gene: 8. Germline assignment: CDR1 MDHEN and CDR2 SYDVKM. The CDR3 has 14 residues. The CDR3 loop is CASSRGGASKTQYF. CDR3 DNA sequence: TGTGCCAGCAGCCGCGGGGGGGCATCAAAGACCCAGTACTTC.

The chain joins TRBV27 to TRBJ2-6; D remains ambiguous. Germline CDR1 is MNHEY and CDR2 is SMNVEV (reference sequence). This CDR3 has 15 amino acids. V was trimmed by 7 bases and J by 2 bases, leaving 12 bases between them. CDR3: CASTLTGTGANVLTF. CDR3 in DNA: TGTGCCAGCACCCTAACCGGAACTGGGGCCAACGTCCTGACTTTC. The complete variable domain, with remaining parts taken from reference TRBV27 and TRBJ2-6, reads EAQVTQNPRYLITVTGKKLTVTCSQNMNHEYMSWYRQDPGLGLRQIYYSMNVEVTDKGDVPEGYKVSRKEKRNFPLILESPSPNQTSLYFCASTLTGTGANVLTFGAGSRLTVL.